This paragraph reports one TCR beta chain. Its antigen is as yet unknown. The data belong to a study of OX40 agonist ivuxolimab in advanced cancers. Findings and caveats of the study: Some of the nonresponding patients also showed low levels of normalized T-cell clonal expansion. Doses of 0.1 to 3.0 mg/kg were accompanied by clonal expansion of CD4+ and CD8+ blood T cells by week 6.

The assay was immunoSEQ multiplex PCR, and TCRdb's table has in-frame clones only and misses some. The data contain approximately 50,000 clones, over 80% of them seen just once; the ten biggest clones take up 3.9%. Germline values: CDR1 SQVTM, CDR2 ANQGSEA. Trimming took 8 bases from V and 5 from J, leaving 13 bases between them. The CDR3 loop spans 12 amino acids. This chain links TRBV29-1 with TRBJ2-4, with D possibly being TRBD1 (8 bases). The specimen comprised CD4+ or CD8+ T cells sorted from blood, sampled in a trial of the OX40 agonist ivuxolimab. This TCR came from an adult with an advanced solid tumor such as melanoma, head and neck, liver or kidney cancer. The CDR3 here is CSFTGGENIQYF. The CDR3 DNA sequence: TGCAGCTTCACAGGGGGGGAAAACATTCAGTACTTC.